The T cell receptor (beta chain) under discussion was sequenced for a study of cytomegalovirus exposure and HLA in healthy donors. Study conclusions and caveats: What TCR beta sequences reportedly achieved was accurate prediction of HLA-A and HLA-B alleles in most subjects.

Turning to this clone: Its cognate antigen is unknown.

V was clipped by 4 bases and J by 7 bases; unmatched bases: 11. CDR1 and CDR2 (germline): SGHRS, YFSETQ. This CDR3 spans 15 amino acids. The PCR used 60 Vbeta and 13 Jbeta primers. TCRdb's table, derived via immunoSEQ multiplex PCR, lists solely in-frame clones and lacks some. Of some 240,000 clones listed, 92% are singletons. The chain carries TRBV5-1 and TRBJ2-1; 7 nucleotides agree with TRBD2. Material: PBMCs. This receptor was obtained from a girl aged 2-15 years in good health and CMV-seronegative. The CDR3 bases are TGCGCCAGCAGCCCCGGGTGGGGGGGAAGGAATGAGCAGTTCTTC. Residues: CASSPGWGGRNEQFF.